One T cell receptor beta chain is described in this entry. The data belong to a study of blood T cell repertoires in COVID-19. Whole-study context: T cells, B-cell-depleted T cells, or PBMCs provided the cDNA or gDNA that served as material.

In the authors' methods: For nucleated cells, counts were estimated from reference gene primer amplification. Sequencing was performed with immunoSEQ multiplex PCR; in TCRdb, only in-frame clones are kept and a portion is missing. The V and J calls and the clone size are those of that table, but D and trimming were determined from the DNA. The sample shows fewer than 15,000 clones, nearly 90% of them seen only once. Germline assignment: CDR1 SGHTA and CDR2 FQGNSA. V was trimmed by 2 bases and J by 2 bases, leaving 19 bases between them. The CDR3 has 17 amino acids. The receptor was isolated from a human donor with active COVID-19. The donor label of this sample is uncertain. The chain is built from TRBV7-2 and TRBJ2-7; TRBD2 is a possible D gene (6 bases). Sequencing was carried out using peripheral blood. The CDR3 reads CASSLSTQKGRPYEQYF. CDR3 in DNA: TGTGCCAGCAGCTTATCAACACAAAAGGGGAGGCCCTACGAGCAGTACTTC.